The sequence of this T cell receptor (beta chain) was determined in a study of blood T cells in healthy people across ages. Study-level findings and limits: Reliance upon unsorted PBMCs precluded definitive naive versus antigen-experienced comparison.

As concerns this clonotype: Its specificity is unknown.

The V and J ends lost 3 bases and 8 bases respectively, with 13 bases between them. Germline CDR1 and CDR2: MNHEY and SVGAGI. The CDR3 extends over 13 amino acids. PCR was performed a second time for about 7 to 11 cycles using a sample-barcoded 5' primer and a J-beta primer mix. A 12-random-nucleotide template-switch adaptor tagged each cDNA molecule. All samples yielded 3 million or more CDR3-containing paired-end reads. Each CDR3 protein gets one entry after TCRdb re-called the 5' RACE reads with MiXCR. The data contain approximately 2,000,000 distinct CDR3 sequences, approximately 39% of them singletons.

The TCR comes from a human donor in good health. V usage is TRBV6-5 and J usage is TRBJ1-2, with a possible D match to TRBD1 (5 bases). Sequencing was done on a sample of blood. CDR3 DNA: TGTGCCAGCAGTTATGGGGGTTCGGGCGGCTACACCTTC. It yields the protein CASSYGGSGGYTF.